This T cell receptor (beta chain) is from a study of human T cells and chemical hapten exposure. Study in general: All patients underwent weekly scalp dosing with diphenylcyclopropenone for the full roughly 24-week study. Notes on the study in general: Patch test score rose with PT1 expanded TCR count, significant at thresholds 8, 16 and 32, not 4.

Concerning this clonotype itself: Its antigen is not known.

TCRdb re-called the RACE reads through MiXCR, storing one row per CDR3 protein. The repertoire holds some 120,000 distinct CDR3 sequences, with roughly 12% as singletons. Time point reported: patch test 1, 2 weeks after DPC sensitization. Documented treatment: therapeutic diphenylcyclopropenone sensitization with weekly scalp DPC. CDR1 and CDR2 (germline): MNHEY, SVGEGT. The CDR3 has 12 residues. Trimming stripped 8 bases from V and 1 base from J, with 6 bases between. The sample here was whole blood, taken in connection with sensitization to the hapten diphenylcyclopropenone (DPC). This clonotype was obtained from a woman in her forties or fifties with alopecia areata. Some clones in this sample may be carry-over from other donors' samples. The rearrangement links TRBV6-2 or TRBV6-3 to TRBJ1-5; D gene ambiguous. CDR3 protein: CASSASNQPQHF. The CDR3 DNA reads as TGTGCCAGCTCGGCGAGCAATCAGCCCCAGCATTTT.